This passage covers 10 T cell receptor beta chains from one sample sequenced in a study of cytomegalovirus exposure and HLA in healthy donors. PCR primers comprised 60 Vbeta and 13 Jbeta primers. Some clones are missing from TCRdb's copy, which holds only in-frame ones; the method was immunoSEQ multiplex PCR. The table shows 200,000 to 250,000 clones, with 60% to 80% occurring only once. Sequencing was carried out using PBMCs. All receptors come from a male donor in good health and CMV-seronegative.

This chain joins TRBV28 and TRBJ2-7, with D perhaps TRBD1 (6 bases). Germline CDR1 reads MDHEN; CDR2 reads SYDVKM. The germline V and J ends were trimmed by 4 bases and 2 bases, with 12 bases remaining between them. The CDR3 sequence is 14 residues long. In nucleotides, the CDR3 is TGTGCCAGCAGTTCGAGACAGGTTCCCTACGAGCAGTACTTC. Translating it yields CASSSRQVPYEQYF. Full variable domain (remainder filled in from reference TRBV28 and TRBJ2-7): DVKVTQSSRYLVKRTGEKVFLECVQDMDHENMFWYRQDPGLGLRLIYFSYDVKMKEKGDIPEGYSVSREKKERFSLILESASTNQTSMYLCASSSRQVPYEQYFGPGTRLTVT.

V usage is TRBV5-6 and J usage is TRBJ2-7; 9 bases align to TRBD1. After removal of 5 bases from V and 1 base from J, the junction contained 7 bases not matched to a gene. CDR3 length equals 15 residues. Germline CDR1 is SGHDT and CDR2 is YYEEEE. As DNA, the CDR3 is TGTGCCAGCAGATACGGACAGGGGTCTTCCTACGAGCAGTACTTC. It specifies CASRYGQGSSYEQYF.

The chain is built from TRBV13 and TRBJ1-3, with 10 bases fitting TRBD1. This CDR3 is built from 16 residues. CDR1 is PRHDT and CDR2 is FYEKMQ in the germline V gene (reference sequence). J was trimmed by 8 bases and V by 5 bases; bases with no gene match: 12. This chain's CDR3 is CASSPPTGGAGDTIYF. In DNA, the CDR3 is TGTGCCAGCAGCCCTCCGACAGGGGGCGCCGGGGACACCATATATTTT.

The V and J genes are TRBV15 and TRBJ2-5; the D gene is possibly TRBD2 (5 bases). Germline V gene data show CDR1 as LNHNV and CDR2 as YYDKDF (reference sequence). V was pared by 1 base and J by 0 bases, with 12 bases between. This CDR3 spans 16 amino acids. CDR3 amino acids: CATSRGISGNQETQYF. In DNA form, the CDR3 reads TGTGCCACCAGCAGAGGCATCTCGGGGAACCAAGAGACCCAGTACTTC.

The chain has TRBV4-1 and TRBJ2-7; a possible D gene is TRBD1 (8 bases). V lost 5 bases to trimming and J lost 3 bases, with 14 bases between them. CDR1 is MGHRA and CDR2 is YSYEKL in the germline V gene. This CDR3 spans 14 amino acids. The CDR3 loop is CASSFTGGDYEQYF. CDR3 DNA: TGCGCCAGCAGCTTCACAGGGGGGGACTACGAGCAGTACTTC.

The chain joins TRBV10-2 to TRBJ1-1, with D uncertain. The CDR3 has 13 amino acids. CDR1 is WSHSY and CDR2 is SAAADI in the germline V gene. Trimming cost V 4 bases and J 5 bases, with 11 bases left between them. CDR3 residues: CASSVGRRTEAFF. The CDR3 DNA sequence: TGCGCCAGCAGTGTGGGGAGACGGACTGAAGCTTTCTTT.

The CDR3: CASSPMDRDGPYEQYF. CDR3 sequence (DNA): TGTGCCAGCAGTCCAATGGACAGGGACGGTCCCTACGAGCAGTACTTC. The genes are TRBV27 and TRBJ2-7; TRBD1 agrees at 8 bases. Germline trimming cut 5 bases from V and 2 bases from J; bases unmatched to any gene: 11. This CDR3 is 16 amino acids long. Per germline, CDR1 MNHEY and CDR2 SMNVEV (reference sequence).

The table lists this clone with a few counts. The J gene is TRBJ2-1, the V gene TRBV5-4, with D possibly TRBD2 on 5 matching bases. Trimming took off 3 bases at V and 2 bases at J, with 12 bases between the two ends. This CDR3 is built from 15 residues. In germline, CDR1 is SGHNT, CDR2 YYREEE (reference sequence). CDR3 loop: CASSSKGGAYNEQFF. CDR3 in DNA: TGTGCCAGCAGCTCTAAAGGAGGAGCCTACAATGAGCAGTTCTTC.

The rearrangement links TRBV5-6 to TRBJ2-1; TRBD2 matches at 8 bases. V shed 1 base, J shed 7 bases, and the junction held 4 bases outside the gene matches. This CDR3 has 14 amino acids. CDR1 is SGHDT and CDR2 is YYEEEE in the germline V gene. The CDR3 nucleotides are TGTGCCAGCAGCTTGCGAGCGGGAGAGAATGAGCAGTTCTTC. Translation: CASSLRAGENEQFF.

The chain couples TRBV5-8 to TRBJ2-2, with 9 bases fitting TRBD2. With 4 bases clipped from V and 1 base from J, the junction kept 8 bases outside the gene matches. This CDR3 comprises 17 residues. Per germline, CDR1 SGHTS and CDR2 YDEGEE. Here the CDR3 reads CASSPPLAGGNTGELFF. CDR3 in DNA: TGTGCCAGCAGCCCTCCACTAGCGGGTGGGAACACCGGGGAGCTGTTTTTT.